This T cell receptor (beta chain) was sequenced for a study of shared clonotypes between healthy human individuals. V shed 6 bases, J shed 3 bases, and the junction held 12 bases outside the gene matches. The CDR3 has 16 residues. Looked up from germline, CDR1 is LGHNT and CDR2 is FRNRAP. Repertoires were generated with immunoSEQ multiplex PCR, while TCRdb's copy carries only in-frame clones and drops some. The sample includes under 1,100,000 clones, 70% to 80% of them seen just once. The chain uses TRBV12-5 and TRBJ2-7, with 9 bases that match TRBD1. The origin of this receptor is a man younger than 30 in good health. The material sequenced was memory CD4+ T cells sorted from blood. The subset is: CD45RA-negative fraction. The CDR3, as DNA: TGTGCTAGTGGGCTAACGACCGGGACAGGGATCTACGAGCAGTACTTC. It yields the protein CASGLTTGTGIYEQYF.